The TCR beta chain under discussion was sequenced for a study of blood T cell dynamics during melanoma immunotherapy. Germline CDR1 LGHNA, CDR2 YNFKEQ. V shed 1 base and J 4 bases; nucleotides not matched to a gene: 9. The CDR3 is made up of 18 amino acids. Time point of the sample: pre-treatment baseline. Prior systemic cancer therapy, immunosuppressant use and other active malignancies excluded patients. A single count supports this clone. Generated by immunoSEQ multiplex PCR, the TCRdb table keeps only in-frame clones and is missing some. This table holds 9,900 or so clones, about 88% found once. This receptor was taken from a human donor with melanoma. The input for sequencing was blood, taken from a patient treated with checkpoint blockade. The genes are TRBV4-2 and TRBJ2-5; 13 bases line up with TRBD2. The CDR3 nucleotides are TGTGCCAGCAGCCAAGGTTTTTCGCGACTAGCGGGGGGAGAGACCCAGTACTTC. Encoded protein: CASSQGFSRLAGGETQYF.